What follows are 16 T cell receptor beta chains derived from one specimen sequenced in a study of siplizumab effects on memory and regulatory T cells. Method: immunoSEQ multiplex PCR; TCRdb's copy keeps in-frame clones and lacks some. The sample yields approximately 100,000 clones, around 92% seen once. The specimen sequenced was Tregs sorted from blood. The receptors derive from a human donor in good health.

In this sample, this clone turned up a few times. The chain uses TRBV5-1 and TRBJ1-2, with TRBD1 matching 8 bases. The CDR3 runs 17 residues. The germline V gene has CDR1 SGHRS and CDR2 YFSETQ. V dropped 4 bases and J dropped 3; count of bases not matched to a gene: 14. The CDR3 sequence is CASSLRKTGGGDYGYTF. CDR3 nucleotides: TGCGCCAGCAGCCTCCGAAAAACAGGGGGTGGGGACTATGGCTACACCTTC. Variable domain in full (rest from reference TRBV5-1 and TRBJ1-2): KAGVTQTPRYLIKTRGQQVTLSCSPISGHRSVSWYQQTPGQGLQFLFEYFSETQRNKGNFPGRFSGRQFSNSRSEMNVSTLELGDSALYLCASSLRKTGGGDYGYTFGSGTRLTVV.

The chain employs TRBV5-1 and TRBJ1-1, with a weak D call TRBD1 (5 bases). Germline V CDR1 and CDR2: SGHRS, YFSETQ. V was trimmed by 4 bases and J by 2 bases, leaving 9 bases between them. This CDR3 has 13 amino acids. This CDR3 reads CASSGWDNTEAFF. The CDR3 DNA is TGCGCCAGCAGCGGTTGGGACAACACTGAAGCTTTCTTT.

This chain links TRBV7-2 with TRBJ1-2; 8 bases fit TRBD1. V was pared by 5 bases and J by 8 bases, with 7 bases of the junction left unmatched. Germline CDR1 and CDR2: SGHTA and FQGNSA. This CDR3 comprises 13 residues. The CDR3 DNA follows: TGTGCCAGCAGCCTCAGGACAGGGCGCGGCTACACCTTC. Protein: CASSLRTGRGYTF.

The chain is built from TRBV18 and TRBJ1-2; tentatively, D is TRBD1 (5 bases). The CDR3 spans 13 residues. Trimming stripped 3 bases from V and 1 base from J, with 6 bases between. CDR1 and CDR2 (germline): KGHSH, LQKENI. Written as DNA, the CDR3 is TGTGCCAGCTCACCGACAGTTAACTATGGCTACACCTTC. This gives the protein CASSPTVNYGYTF.

The rearrangement links TRBV27 to TRBJ2-3, with D possibly TRBD2 on 5 matching bases. The CDR3 contains 17 residues. Germline-derived CDR1 and CDR2 are MNHEY and SMNVEV (reference sequence). The V end lost 1 base, the J end lost 4 bases, and 18 bases lay between the germline ends. The CDR3 sequence: CASSLFGVAGSPDTQYF. CDR3 DNA: TGTGCCAGCAGTTTATTTGGGGTTGCGGGCTCCCCAGATACGCAGTATTTT.

This sequence joins TRBV6-5 and TRBJ2-2, with 7 bases aligning to TRBD2. The J segment lost 6 bases and the V segment lost 2 bases, leaving 0 bases of the junction unmatched. The CDR3 length is 13 residues. Germline V gene data show CDR1 as MNHEY and CDR2 as SVGAGI. CDR3 region: CASSYGRAGELFF. In DNA form, the CDR3 reads TGTGCCAGCAGTTACGGGAGGGCCGGGGAGCTGTTTTTT.

The rearrangement uses TRBV10-3 and TRBJ2-7; 12 bases line up with TRBD1. With V trimmed by 2 bases and J by 5 bases, 7 bases remained unmatched. The germline V gene has CDR1 ENHRY and CDR2 SYGVKD. The CDR3 runs to 16 residues. CDR3 in DNA: TGTGCCATCAGTGAGATACTCCGGGACAGGGGGCACGAGCAGTACTTC. Residues: CAISEILRDRGHEQYF.

The CDR3 DNA reads as TGTGCCAGCAGCTTGGTTTTTGCGGGAGACACCTACAATGAGCAGTTCTTC. Its translation: CASSLVFAGDTYNEQFF. The rearrangement links TRBV5-6 to TRBJ2-1, with 7 bases that match TRBD2. Germline-derived CDR1 and CDR2 are SGHDT and YYEEEE. The CDR3 covers 17 residues. V trimming: 0 bases; J trimming: 2 bases; junction bases outside the gene matches: 8.

The chain combines TRBV5-1 with TRBJ2-7, with unresolved D. V was pared by 1 base and J by 5 bases, with 4 bases between. Germline V CDR1 and CDR2: SGHRS, YFSETQ. This CDR3 has 11 amino acids. In DNA form, the CDR3 reads TGCGCCAGCAGCTTGTTCGACGAGCAGTACTTC. Translating gives CASSLFDEQYF.

The chain links TRBV5-6 to TRBJ2-7; D may be TRBD2 (5 bases). V was pared by 4 bases and J by 3 bases, with 17 bases between. The CDR3 loop spans 15 amino acids. Germline CDR1 SGHDT, CDR2 YYEEEE. CDR3: CASSREGPKIYEQYF. DNA for the CDR3: TGTGCCAGCAGCCGGGAAGGACCGAAGATCTACGAGCAGTACTTC.

This chain links TRBV2 with TRBJ2-1; 14 nucleotides agree with TRBD2. The CDR3 is 17 residues long. Germline CDR1 reads SNHLY; CDR2 reads FYNNEI. Losses at the gene ends were 6 bases for V and 4 bases for J; bases not matched to a gene: 8. The CDR3 here is CASRETGLAGAYNEQFF. The CDR3 nucleotides are TGTGCCAGCAGAGAAACGGGACTAGCGGGAGCTTACAATGAGCAGTTCTTC.

In nucleotides, the CDR3 is TGTGCCAGCAGTGACCCATATAGCAATCAGCCCCAGCATTTT. This sequence encodes CASSDPYSNQPQHF. The chain uses TRBV6-1 and TRBJ1-5; no clear D. The CDR3 runs to 14 residues. The germline gives CDR1 MNHNS, CDR2 SASEGT. Trimming removed 3 bases from V and 0 bases from J, with 6 bases in between.

V gene TRBV6-5 combines with J gene TRBJ1-4, with D hard to call. From germline, CDR1 is MNHEY and CDR2 SVGAGI. V lost 7 bases to trimming and J lost 8 bases, with 11 bases between them. The CDR3 has 12 residues. The CDR3 region has the DNA TGTGCCAGCAAATCGCTAAGGGAAAAACTGTTTTTT. Amino acids: CASKSLREKLFF.

The V and J genes are TRBV6-1 and TRBJ2-1; perhaps D is TRBD1 or TRBD2 (5 bases each). Trimming left V 6 bases short and J 4 bases short, with 16 bases between. CDR3 length equals 15 residues. Germline lookup yields CDR1 MNHNS and CDR2 SASEGT. The CDR3 here is CASRYGTTFYNEQFF. For the CDR3, the DNA is TGTGCCAGCAGGTACGGGACGACCTTTTACAATGAGCAGTTCTTC.

The J gene is TRBJ1-4, the V gene TRBV25-1, with TRBD1 matching over 11 bases. The V segment lost 8 bases and the J segment 5 bases; nucleotides outside the gene matches: 4. The CDR3 runs 14 residues. Per germline, CDR1 MGHDK and CDR2 SYGVNS. For the CDR3, the DNA is TGTGCCAGCGGCGGGGACAGGGGGAATGAAAAACTGTTTTTT. It encodes CASGGDRGNEKLFF.

The rearrangement uses TRBV9 and TRBJ2-1, with TRBD1 matching 9 bases. J lost 5 bases, V lost 7 bases, and 7 bases had no gene match. The germline CDR1 and CDR2 sequences are SGDLS and YYNGEE. This CDR3 is 14 amino acids long. CDR3 in DNA: TGTGCCAGCGGAGGCCGGGACAGGGACAATGAGCAGTTCTTC. It yields the protein CASGGRDRDNEQFF.